The present T cell receptor (beta chain) was sequenced within a study of Tregs in tolerant kidney transplant recipients. Turning to this clone: What it binds is not known.

Unstimulated Tregs (CD4+CD25+CD127-) and CD4+CD25- non-Tregs were sorted from PBMCs. V lost 7 bases, J lost 7 bases, and 8 bases lay in between. Germline CDR1 reads MNHNS; CDR2 reads SASEGT. This CDR3 contains 12 residues. Profiling relied on immunoSEQ multiplex PCR, and the TCRdb table lists in-frame clones only, not all of them. The data contain roughly 70,000 clones, less than 90% of them singletons. Study observations and caveats: Tregs expanded with activated donor B cells seemed most donor-specific. Findings come from small patient numbers and require larger validation.

The material sequenced was CD4+ T cells from blood. The chain recombines TRBV6-1 with TRBJ1-6; D not certain. This clonotype originated in a human donor in good health. The CDR3 loop reads CASNRGNSPLHF. CDR3 in DNA: TGTGCCAGCAATCGGGGAAATTCACCCCTCCACTTT.